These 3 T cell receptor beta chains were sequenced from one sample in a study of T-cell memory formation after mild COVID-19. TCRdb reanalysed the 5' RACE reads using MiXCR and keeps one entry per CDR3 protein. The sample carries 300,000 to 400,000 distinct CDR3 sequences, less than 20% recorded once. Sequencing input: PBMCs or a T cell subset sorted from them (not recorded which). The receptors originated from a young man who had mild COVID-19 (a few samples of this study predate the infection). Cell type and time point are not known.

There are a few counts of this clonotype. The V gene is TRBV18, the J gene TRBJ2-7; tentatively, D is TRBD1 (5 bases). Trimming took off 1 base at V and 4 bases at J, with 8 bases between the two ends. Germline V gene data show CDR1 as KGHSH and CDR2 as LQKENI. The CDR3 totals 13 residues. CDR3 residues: CASSPQGRYEQYV. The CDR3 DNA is TGTGCCAGCTCACCACAGGGGCGATACGAGCAGTACGTC.

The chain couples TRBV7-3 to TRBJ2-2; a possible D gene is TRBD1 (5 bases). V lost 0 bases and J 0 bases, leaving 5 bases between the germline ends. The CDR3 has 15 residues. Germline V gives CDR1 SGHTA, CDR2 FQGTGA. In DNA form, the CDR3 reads TGTGCCAGCAGCTTAACCAGGGCGAACACCGGGGAGCTGTTTTTT. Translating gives CASSLTRANTGELFF.

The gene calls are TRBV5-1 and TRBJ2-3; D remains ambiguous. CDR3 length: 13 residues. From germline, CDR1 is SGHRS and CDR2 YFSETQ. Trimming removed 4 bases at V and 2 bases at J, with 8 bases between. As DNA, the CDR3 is TGCGCCAGCAGCCACTCCGTCACAGATACGCAGTATTTT. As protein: CASSHSVTDTQYF.